Included here is one T cell receptor beta chain sequence, with context. The data stem from a study of blood T cell repertoires in COVID-19. At the level of the study: Samples of COVID-19 (acute and convalescent) were obtained from the United States, Italy and Spain. PBMCs, B-cell-depleted T cells, or T cells were the source of the cDNA or gDNA that made up the material.

The CDR3 is made up of 13 amino acids. Germline values: CDR1 MNHNS, CDR2 SASEGT. After removal of 4 bases from V and 5 bases from J, the junction contained 4 bases not matched to a gene. Source study methods: Scientists estimated how many nucleated cells there were by amplifying reference gene primers. Method: immunoSEQ multiplex PCR; TCRdb's copy keeps in-frame clones and lacks some. That table furnishes V, J and clone size, whereas the DNA furnished D and trimming. The sample records about 380,000 clones, 85% being singletons. This TCR was recovered from a woman younger than 30 with acute or convalescent COVID-19. The sequenced sample consisted of peripheral blood. V usage is TRBV6-1 and J usage is TRBJ1-1; 7 nucleotides match TRBD1. The CDR3 loop is CASSVDRETEAFF. The CDR3, as DNA: TGTGCCAGCAGTGTCGACAGGGAAACTGAAGCTTTCTTT.